A selection of T cell receptor beta chains follows, all from one sample in a study of graft-versus-host responses after intestinal transplantation. Repertoires were generated with immunoSEQ multiplex PCR, while TCRdb's copy carries only in-frame clones and drops some. This table has more than 70,000 clones, roughly 80% appearing once. For these receptors, no antigen is known. The sample was unstimulated CD4+ T cells sorted from spleen or lymph node cells, taken before intestinal transplant. These receptors were obtained from a human donor who received an intestinal transplant. Both conserved end residues are part of each CDR3. A D gene is named only where the DNA matches it firmly. Not every row has a clone size; where given, it reads once, few, many or a size class.

d_gene: .
abundance: once
j_gene: TRBJ2-3
v_gene: TRBV5-1
CDR3nt: TGCGCCAGCAGACCTTCCCTCGGGGTCGCAGATACGCAGTATTTT
CDR3aa: CASRPSLGVADTQYF

d_gene: .
abundance: .
j_gene: TRBJ2-3
v_gene: TRBV7-3
CDR3nt: TGTGCCAGCAGCACACAGGGCTCAGATACGCAGTATTTT
CDR3aa: CASSTQGSDTQYF

d_gene: .
abundance: .
j_gene: TRBJ1-1
v_gene: TRBV11-2
CDR3nt: TGTGCCAGCAGCCGGGAGTGGACTGAAGCTTTCTTT
CDR3aa: CASSREWTEAFF

d_gene: TRBD1
abundance: .
j_gene: TRBJ2-3
v_gene: TRBV11-1
CDR3nt: TGTGCCAGCGGCCTCAGAGGGGGCGAAGGCACAGATACGCAGTATTTT
CDR3aa: CASGLRGGEGTDTQYF

d_gene: .
abundance: .
j_gene: TRBJ1-3
v_gene: TRBV9
CDR3nt: TGTGCCAGCAGCGTGTTCGGGAGCTCTGGAAACACCATATATTTT
CDR3aa: CASSVFGSSGNTIYF

d_gene: .
abundance: .
j_gene: TRBJ2-7
v_gene: TRBV7-9
CDR3nt: TGTGCCAGCAGCTTAGAAAGGGGACTCTACGAGCAGTACTTC
CDR3aa: CASSLERGLYEQYF

d_gene: .
abundance: few
j_gene: TRBJ2-5
v_gene: TRBV18
CDR3nt: TGTGCCAGCTCCTCGGACAGACCTGCTCAAGAGACCCAGTACTTC
CDR3aa: CASSSDRPAQETQYF

d_gene: TRBD1
abundance: .
j_gene: TRBJ2-7
v_gene: TRBV4-1
CDR3nt: TGCGCCAGCAGCCAAGACAGGGGGCTAGGCGAGCAGTACTTC
CDR3aa: CASSQDRGLGEQYF

d_gene: TRBD1
abundance: .
j_gene: TRBJ2-3
v_gene: TRBV5-1
CDR3nt: TGCGCCAGCAGCATGATACAGGGGGCAGGGACAGATACGCAGTATTTT
CDR3aa: CASSMIQGAGTDTQYF

d_gene: TRBD2
abundance: .
j_gene: TRBJ2-1
v_gene: TRBV28
CDR3nt: TGTGCCAGCAGTTTCAGGACTAGTGGGGGTGAGCAGTTCTTC
CDR3aa: CASSFRTSGGEQFF

d_gene: TRBD2
abundance: .
j_gene: TRBJ2-3
v_gene: TRBV14
CDR3nt: TGTGCCAGCAGCCAAGCGGGACTATTACTCGCAGATACGCAGTATTTT
CDR3aa: CASSQAGLLLADTQYF

d_gene: .
abundance: .
j_gene: TRBJ1-1
v_gene: TRBV20-1
CDR3nt: TGCAGTGCCTCCCCCGACACTGAAGCTTTCTTT
CDR3aa: CSASPDTEAFF

d_gene: TRBD1
abundance: .
j_gene: TRBJ2-7
v_gene: TRBV6-1
CDR3nt: TGTGCCAGCAGGGGCCGACAGGGAGCCTACGAGCAGTACTTC
CDR3aa: CASRGRQGAYEQYF

d_gene: TRBD1
abundance: .
j_gene: TRBJ1-2
v_gene: TRBV5-1
CDR3nt: TGCGCCAGCAGCTCCACTCCGGGACAGGGAGGGTTTGGCTACACCTTC
CDR3aa: CASSSTPGQGGFGYTF

d_gene: .
abundance: once
j_gene: TRBJ1-6
v_gene: TRBV6-5
CDR3nt: TGTGCCAGCAACCCAGGGTGGGGATCACCCCTCCACTTT
CDR3aa: CASNPGWGSPLHF

d_gene: TRBD2
abundance: .
j_gene: TRBJ2-2
v_gene: TRBV6-1
CDR3nt: TGTGCCAGCAGTGCGCTAGCGGGGGGAACCGGGGAGCTGTTTTTT
CDR3aa: CASSALAGGTGELFF

d_gene: TRBD2
abundance: .
j_gene: TRBJ2-7
v_gene: TRBV13
CDR3nt: TGTGCCAGCAGCGGGAGCCGTTTTAGCGGGGGGGGCTACGAGCAGTACTTC
CDR3aa: CASSGSRFSGGGYEQYF

d_gene: .
abundance: .
j_gene: TRBJ1-3
v_gene: TRBV9
CDR3nt: TGTGCCAGCAGCGTCGGGGATGGAAGGGGGGGCGGCTCAGGAAACACCATATATTTT
CDR3aa: CASSVGDGRGGGSGNTIYF

d_gene: TRBD1
abundance: .
j_gene: TRBJ2-1
v_gene: TRBV7-2
CDR3nt: TGTGCCACACGAACCGGGACAGGGACCTACAATGAGCAGTTCTTC
CDR3aa: CATRTGTGTYNEQFF

d_gene: .
abundance: .
j_gene: TRBJ1-4
v_gene: TRBV7-9
CDR3nt: TGTGCCAGCAGCTTAGGATTGCAGGGTCCCGGTGAAAAACTGTTTTTT
CDR3aa: CASSLGLQGPGEKLFF

d_gene: .
abundance: once
j_gene: TRBJ1-3
v_gene: TRBV5-4
CDR3nt: TGTGCCAGCAGCTTGGATGGCGGCACTAGCTCTGGAAACACCATATATTTT
CDR3aa: CASSLDGGTSSGNTIYF

d_gene: TRBD1
abundance: .
j_gene: TRBJ1-1
v_gene: TRBV28
CDR3nt: TGTGCCAGCAGTTCGCCGGGACAGGTTTGGGGCACTGAAGCTTTCTTT
CDR3aa: CASSSPGQVWGTEAFF

d_gene: .
abundance: .
j_gene: TRBJ1-6
v_gene: TRBV2
CDR3nt: TGTGCCAGCAGGGGGGACACTTATAATTCACCCCTCCACTTT
CDR3aa: CASRGDTYNSPLHF